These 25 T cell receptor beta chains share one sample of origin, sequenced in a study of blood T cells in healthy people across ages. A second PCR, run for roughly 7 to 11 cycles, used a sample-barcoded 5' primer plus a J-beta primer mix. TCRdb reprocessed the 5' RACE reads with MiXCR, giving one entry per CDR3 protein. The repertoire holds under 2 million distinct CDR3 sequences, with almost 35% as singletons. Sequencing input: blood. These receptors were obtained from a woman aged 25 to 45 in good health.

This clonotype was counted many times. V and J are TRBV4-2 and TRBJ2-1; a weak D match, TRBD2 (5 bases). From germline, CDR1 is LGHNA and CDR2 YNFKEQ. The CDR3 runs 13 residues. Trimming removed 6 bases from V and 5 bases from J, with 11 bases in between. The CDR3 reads CASSRSVNNEQFF. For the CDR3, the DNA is TGTGCCAGCAGTCGTAGCGTCAACAATGAGCAGTTCTTC.

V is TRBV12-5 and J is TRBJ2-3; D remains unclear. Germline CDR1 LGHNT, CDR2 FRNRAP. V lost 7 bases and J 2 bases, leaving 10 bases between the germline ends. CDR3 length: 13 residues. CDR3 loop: CASAAANTDTQYF. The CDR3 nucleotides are TGTGCTAGTGCGGCGGCAAACACAGATACGCAGTATTTT. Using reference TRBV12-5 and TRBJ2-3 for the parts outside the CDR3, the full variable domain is DARVTQTPRHKVTEMGQEVTMRCQPILGHNTVFWYRQTMMQGLELLAYFRNRAPLDDSGMPKDRFSAEMPDATLATLKIQPSEPRDSAVYFCASAAANTDTQYFGPGTRLTVL.

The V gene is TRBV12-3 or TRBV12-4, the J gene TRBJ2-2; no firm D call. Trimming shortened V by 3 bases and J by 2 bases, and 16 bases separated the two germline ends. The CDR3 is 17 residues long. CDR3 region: CASSFSLYRANTGELFF. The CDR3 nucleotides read TGTGCCAGCAGTTTTTCCCTGTATAGGGCAAACACCGGGGAGCTGTTTTTT.

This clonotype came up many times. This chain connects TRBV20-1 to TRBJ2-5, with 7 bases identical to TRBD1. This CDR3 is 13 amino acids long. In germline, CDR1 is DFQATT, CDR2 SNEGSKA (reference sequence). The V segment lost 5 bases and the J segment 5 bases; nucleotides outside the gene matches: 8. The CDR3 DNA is TGCAGTGCTGTTAGACAGGGCAGTGAGACCCAGTACTTC. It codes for CSAVRQGSETQYF.

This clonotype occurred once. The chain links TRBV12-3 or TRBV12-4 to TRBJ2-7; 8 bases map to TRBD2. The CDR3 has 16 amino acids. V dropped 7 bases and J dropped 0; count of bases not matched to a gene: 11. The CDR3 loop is CASTSIAGSISYEQYF. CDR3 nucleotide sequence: TGTGCCAGCACCTCGATAGCGGGGTCCATCTCCTACGAGCAGTACTTC.

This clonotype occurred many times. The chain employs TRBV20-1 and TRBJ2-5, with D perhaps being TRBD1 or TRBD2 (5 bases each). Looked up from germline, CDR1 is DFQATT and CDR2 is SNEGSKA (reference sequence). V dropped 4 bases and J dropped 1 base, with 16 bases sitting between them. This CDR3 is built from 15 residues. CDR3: CSATDNRGFQETQYF. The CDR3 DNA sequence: TGCAGTGCTACGGACAACCGCGGGTTCCAAGAGACCCAGTACTTC.

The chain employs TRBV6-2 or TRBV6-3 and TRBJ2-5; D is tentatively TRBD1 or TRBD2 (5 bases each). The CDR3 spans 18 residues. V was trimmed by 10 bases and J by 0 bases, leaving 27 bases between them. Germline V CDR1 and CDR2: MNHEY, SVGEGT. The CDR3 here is CATREEAGLGKYQETQYF. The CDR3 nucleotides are TGTGCCACCCGCGAGGAGGCAGGGCTTGGGAAATACCAAGAGACCCAGTACTTC.

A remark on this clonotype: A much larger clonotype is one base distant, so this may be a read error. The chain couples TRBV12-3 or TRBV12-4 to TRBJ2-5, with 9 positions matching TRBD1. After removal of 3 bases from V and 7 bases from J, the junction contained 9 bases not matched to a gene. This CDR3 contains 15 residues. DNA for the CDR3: TGTGCCAGCAGTTTGACAGGGGGAAGGGGAGGGACCCAGTACTTC. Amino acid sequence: CASSLTGGRGGTQYF.

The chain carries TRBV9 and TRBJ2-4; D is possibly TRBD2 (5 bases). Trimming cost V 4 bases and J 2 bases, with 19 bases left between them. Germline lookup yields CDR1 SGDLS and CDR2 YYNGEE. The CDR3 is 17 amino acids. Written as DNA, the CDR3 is TGTGCCAGCAGCCCCCAAGGAGCGCGCGGGTCCAAAAACATTCAGTACTTC. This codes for CASSPQGARGSKNIQYF.

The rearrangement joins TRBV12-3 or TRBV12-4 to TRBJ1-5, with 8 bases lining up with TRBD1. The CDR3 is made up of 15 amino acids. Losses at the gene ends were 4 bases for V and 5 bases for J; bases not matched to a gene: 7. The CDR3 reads CASSSTGVKDQPQHF. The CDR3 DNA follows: TGTGCCAGCAGTTCGACAGGGGTGAAGGATCAGCCCCAGCATTTT.

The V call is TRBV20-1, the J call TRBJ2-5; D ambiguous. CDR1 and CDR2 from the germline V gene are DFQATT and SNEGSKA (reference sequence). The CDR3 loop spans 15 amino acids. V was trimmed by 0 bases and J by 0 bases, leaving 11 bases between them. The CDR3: CSARDGQEHQETQYF. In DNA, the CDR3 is TGCAGTGCTAGAGATGGGCAGGAGCACCAAGAGACCCAGTACTTC.

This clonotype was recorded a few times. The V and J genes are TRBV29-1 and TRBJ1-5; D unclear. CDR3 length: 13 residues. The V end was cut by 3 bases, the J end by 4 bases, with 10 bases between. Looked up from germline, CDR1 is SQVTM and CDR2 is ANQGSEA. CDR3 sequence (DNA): TGCAGCGTTGACAGGCCCCTTAATCAGCCCCAGCATTTT. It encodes CSVDRPLNQPQHF.

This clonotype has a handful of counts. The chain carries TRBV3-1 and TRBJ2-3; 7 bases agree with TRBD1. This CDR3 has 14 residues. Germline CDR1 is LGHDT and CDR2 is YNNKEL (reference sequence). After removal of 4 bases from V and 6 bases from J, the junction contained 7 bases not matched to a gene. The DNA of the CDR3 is TGTGCCAGCAGCCCCACCGACAGGGAGGATACGCAGTATTTT. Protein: CASSPTDREDTQYF.

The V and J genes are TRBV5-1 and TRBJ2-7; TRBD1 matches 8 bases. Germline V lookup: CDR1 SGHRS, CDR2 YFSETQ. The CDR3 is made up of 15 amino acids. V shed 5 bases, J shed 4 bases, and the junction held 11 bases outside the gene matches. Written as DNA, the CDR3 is TGCGCCAGCAGAACCTCGGACAGGGAAACATACGAGCAGTACTTC. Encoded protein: CASRTSDRETYEQYF.

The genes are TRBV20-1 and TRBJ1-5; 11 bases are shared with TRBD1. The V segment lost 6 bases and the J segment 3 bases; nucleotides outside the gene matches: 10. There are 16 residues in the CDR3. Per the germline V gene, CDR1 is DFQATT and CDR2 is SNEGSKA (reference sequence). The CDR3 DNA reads TGCAGTGCCCGGACAGGGGGCTTCCTCTACAATCAGCCCCAGCATTTT. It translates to CSARTGGFLYNQPQHF.

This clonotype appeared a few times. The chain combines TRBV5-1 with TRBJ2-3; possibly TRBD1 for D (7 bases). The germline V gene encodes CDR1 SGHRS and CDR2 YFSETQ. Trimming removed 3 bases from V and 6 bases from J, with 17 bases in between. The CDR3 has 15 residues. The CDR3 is CASSWAGQRTDTQYF. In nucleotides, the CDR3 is TGCGCCAGCAGCTGGGCGGGACAGAGAACGGATACGCAGTATTTT.

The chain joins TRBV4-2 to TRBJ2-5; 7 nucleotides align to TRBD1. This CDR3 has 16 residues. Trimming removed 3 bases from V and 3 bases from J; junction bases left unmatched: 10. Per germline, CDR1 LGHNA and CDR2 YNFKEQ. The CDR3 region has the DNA TGTGCCAGCAGCCATTCAAACAGGGGTGGGGAAGAGACCCAGTACTTC. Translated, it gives CASSHSNRGGEETQYF.

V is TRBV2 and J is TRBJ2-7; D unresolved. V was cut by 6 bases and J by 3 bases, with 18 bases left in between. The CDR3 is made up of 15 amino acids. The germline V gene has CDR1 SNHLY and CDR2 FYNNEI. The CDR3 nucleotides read TGTGCCAGCAGGCTGGACGGAACAGTGGGCTACGAGCAGTACTTC. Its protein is CASRLDGTVGYEQYF.

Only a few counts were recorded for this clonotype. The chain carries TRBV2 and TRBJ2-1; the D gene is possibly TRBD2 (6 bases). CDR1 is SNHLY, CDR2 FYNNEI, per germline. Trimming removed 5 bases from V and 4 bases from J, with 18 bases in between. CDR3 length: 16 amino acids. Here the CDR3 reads CASSSRGGVGYNEQFF. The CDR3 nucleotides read TGTGCCAGCAGTAGCCGTGGCGGGGTCGGTTACAATGAGCAGTTCTTC.

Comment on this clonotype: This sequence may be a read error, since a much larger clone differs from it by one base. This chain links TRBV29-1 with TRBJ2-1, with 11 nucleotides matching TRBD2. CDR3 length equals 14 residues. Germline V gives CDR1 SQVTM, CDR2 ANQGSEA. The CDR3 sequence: CSVEGLAEYNKQFF. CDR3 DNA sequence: TGCAGCGTTGAGGGACTAGCGGAGTACAATAAGCAGTTCTTC.

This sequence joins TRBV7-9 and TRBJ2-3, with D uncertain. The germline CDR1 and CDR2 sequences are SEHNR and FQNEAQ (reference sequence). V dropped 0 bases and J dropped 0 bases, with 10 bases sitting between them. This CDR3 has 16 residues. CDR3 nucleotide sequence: TGTGCCAGCAGCTTAGCGCCCAGGTCAAGCACAGATACGCAGTATTTT. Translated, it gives CASSLAPRSSTDTQYF. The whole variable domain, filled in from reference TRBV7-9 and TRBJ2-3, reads DTGVSQNPRHKITKRGQNVTFRCDPISEHNRLYWYRQTLGQGPEFLTYFQNEAQLEKSRLLSDRFSAERPKGSFSTLEIQRTEQGDSAMYLCASSLAPRSSTDTQYFGPGTRLTVL.

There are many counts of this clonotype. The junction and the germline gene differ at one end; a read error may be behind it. The CDR3 nucleotides are TGTGCCAGCAGCTTATCTAGGGGCTTGAACACTGAAGCTTTCTTT. This sequence encodes CASSLSRGLNTEAFF. The chain recombines TRBV27 with TRBJ1-1, with D perhaps TRBD1 (5 bases). Germline CDR1 and CDR2: MNHEY and SMNVEV (reference sequence). This CDR3 is 15 amino acids long.

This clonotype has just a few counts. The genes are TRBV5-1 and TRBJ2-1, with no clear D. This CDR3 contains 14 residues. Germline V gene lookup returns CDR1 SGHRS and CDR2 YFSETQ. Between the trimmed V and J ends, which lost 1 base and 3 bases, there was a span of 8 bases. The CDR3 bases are TGCGCCAGCAGCTTGATGCACGGCTACAATGAGCAGTTCTTC. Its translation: CASSLMHGYNEQFF.

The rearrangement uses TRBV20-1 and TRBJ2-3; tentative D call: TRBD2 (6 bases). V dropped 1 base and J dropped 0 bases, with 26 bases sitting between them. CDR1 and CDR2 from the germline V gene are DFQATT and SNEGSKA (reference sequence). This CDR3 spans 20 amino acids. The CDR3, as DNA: TGCAGTGCTAGAGGACCGTCGGCTGGCGGGGACCCAAGAAGCACAGATACGCAGTATTTT. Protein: CSARGPSAGGDPRSTDTQYF.

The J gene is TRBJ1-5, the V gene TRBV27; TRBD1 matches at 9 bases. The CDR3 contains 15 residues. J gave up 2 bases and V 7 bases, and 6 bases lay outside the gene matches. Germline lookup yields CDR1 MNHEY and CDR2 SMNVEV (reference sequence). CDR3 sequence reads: CASKTRDRGNQPQHF. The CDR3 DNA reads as TGTGCCAGCAAGACCCGGGACAGGGGCAATCAGCCCCAGCATTTT.